A selection of T cell receptor beta chains follows, all from one sample in a study of T cells in Graves' hyperthyroidism and ophthalmopathy. TCRdb redid the calling of the multiplex PCR reads with MiXCR, one entry per CDR3 protein. In the table there are about 640,000 distinct CDR3 sequences, 20% to 25% of which are singletons. The sample taken for sequencing was blood. Receptors were obtained from a man aged 25-45 years with Graves' ophthalmopathy. CDR3s include the opening cysteine and the closing phenylalanine or tryptophan. The D gene is left open where the match is weak. Clone sizes are given selectively: once, few, many, or a class where the clone is expanded.

cdr3_aa | cdr3_nt | j_call | clone_size | d_call | v_call
CASSKIGDSQYF | TGCGCCAGCAGCAAAATCGGGGACAGTCAGTACTTC | TRBJ2-5 | NA | TRBD1 | TRBV3-1
CASSRKAGGLAIGNEQFF | TGTGCCAGTAGTAGAAAGGCGGGGGGACTAGCGATCGGCAATGAGCAGTTCTTC | TRBJ2-1 | NA | TRBD2 | TRBV19
CASSSTGWGDNEKLFF | TGTGCCAGCAGCTCGACAGGGTGGGGTGATAATGAAAAACTGTTTTTT | TRBJ1-4 | many | TRBD1 | TRBV27
CASSPPDRGVNIQYF | TGTGCCAGCAGCCCGCCGGACAGGGGGGTTAACATTCAGTACTTC | TRBJ2-4 | few | TRBD1 | TRBV11-2
CSVPGVIDTQYF | TGCAGTGTACCAGGTGTTATAGATACGCAGTATTTT | TRBJ2-3 | few | NA | TRBV20-1
CASSRETGGLNNSPLHF | TGCGCCAGCAGCCGGGAGACAGGAGGCCTAAATAATTCACCCCTCCACTTT | TRBJ1-6 | NA | NA | TRBV4-1
CASSQGQGPADTQYF | TGTGCCAGCAGCCAGGGACAGGGGCCGGCAGATACGCAGTATTTT | TRBJ2-3 | NA | TRBD1 | TRBV7-6
CASSLYDRGQETQYF | TGCGCCAGCAGCTTGTACGATAGGGGGCAGGAGACCCAGTACTTC | TRBJ2-5 | NA | TRBD1 | TRBV5-1
CASSYSTPTYEQYF | TGTGCCAGCAGTTACTCAACGCCTACCTACGAGCAGTACTTC | TRBJ2-7 | NA | NA | TRBV6-5
CASKSGGGRYNEQFF | TGTGCCAGCAAATCAGGGGGCGGAAGGTACAATGAGCAGTTCTTC | TRBJ2-1 | many | TRBD1 | TRBV28
CATVVEGPNYGYTF | TGTGCCACTGTGGTAGAGGGGCCTAACTATGGCTACACCTTC | TRBJ1-2 | few | NA | TRBV2
CASRDRGRSDTQYF | TGTGCCAGCAGAGACAGGGGGCGCTCGGATACGCAGTATTTT | TRBJ2-3 | NA | TRBD1 | TRBV6-1
CASSEAPGTGELFF | TGTGCCAGCAGTGAAGCGCCGGGGACCGGGGAGCTGTTTTTT | TRBJ2-2 | many | NA | TRBV6-1
CASRAGIYNYEQYF | TGTGCCAGCAGGGCCGGGATTTACAACTACGAGCAGTACTTC | TRBJ2-7 | many | NA | TRBV6-1
CATEGGETEAFF | TGTGCCACTGAGGGGGGGGAGACTGAAGCTTTCTTT | TRBJ1-1 | NA | NA | TRBV10-3
CASSEGQGMNTGELFF | TGTGCCAGCAGTGAAGGACAGGGCATGAACACCGGGGAGCTGTTTTTT | TRBJ2-2 | few | TRBD1 | TRBV2
CAWGTGEFQPQHF | TGTGCCTGGGGTACAGGGGAATTTCAGCCCCAGCATTTT | TRBJ1-5 | many | TRBD1 | TRBV30
CSVVLVKGKGYEQYF | TGCAGCGTTGTATTGGTTAAGGGGAAGGGTTACGAGCAGTACTTC | TRBJ2-7 | NA | NA | TRBV29-1
CAWSGGFGEQYF | TGTGCCTGGAGTGGGGGTTTCGGCGAGCAGTACTTC | TRBJ2-7 | many | NA | TRBV30
CASSFRTSSYNEQFF | TGCGCCAGCAGCTTTCGGACTAGCTCCTACAATGAGCAGTTCTTC | TRBJ2-1 | NA | TRBD2 | TRBV5-1
CASSSSGLTSPLHF | TGTGCCAGCAGTAGCTCGGGACTAACCTCACCCCTCCACTTT | TRBJ1-6 | NA | NA | TRBV6-1
CASSFPGGQPQHF | TGTGCCAGTAGTTTCCCAGGAGGTCAGCCCCAGCATTTT | TRBJ1-5 | NA | NA | TRBV19
CASSLTLAGGLTDEQFF | TGTGCCAGCAGCTTAACGTTAGCGGGAGGTCTCACGGATGAGCAGTTCTTC | TRBJ2-1 | few | TRBD2 | TRBV7-3
CASSQGEWDRVNIQYF | TGCGCCAGCAGCCAAGGGGAGTGGGACAGGGTAAACATTCAGTACTTC | TRBJ2-4 | once | TRBD1 | TRBV4-1
CASSFLFGYTSEQFF | TGTGCCAGCAGCTTTTTATTCGGCTATACTAGTGAGCAGTTCTTC | TRBJ2-1 | few | NA | TRBV7-2
CASRRSSGSKEQYF | TGTGCCAGCAGACGGTCTAGCGGGAGTAAAGAGCAGTACTTC | TRBJ2-7 | NA | TRBD2 | TRBV6-2/TRBV6-3
CAWSRQGPNEQFF | TGTGCCTGGAGTAGGCAGGGTCCCAATGAGCAGTTCTTC | TRBJ2-1 | few | NA | TRBV30
CASILSGGRTEAFF | TGTGCCAGCATTCTCTCTGGGGGTCGGACTGAAGCTTTCTTT | TRBJ1-1 | many | NA | TRBV2
CASGAADTQYF | TGTGCGAGCGGGGCGGCAGATACGCAGTATTTT | TRBJ2-3 | NA | TRBD2 | TRBV7-9
CASSSPQGLNEKLFF | TGTGCCAGCAGTTCCCCCCAGGGGCTTAATGAAAAACTGTTTTTT | TRBJ1-4 | few | NA | TRBV28
CASSDPGTGQEKLFF | TGTGCCAGCAGTGACCCCGGGACAGGCCAGGAAAAACTGTTTTTT | TRBJ1-4 | NA | TRBD1 | TRBV9
CASGRTENTGELFF | TGTGCCAGCGGGAGGACAGAAAACACCGGGGAGCTGTTTTTT | TRBJ2-2 | NA | NA | TRBV6-1
CASSQTGTSGNSYNEQFF | TGTGCCAGCTCACAGACTGGGACTAGCGGGAACTCCTACAATGAGCAGTTCTTC | TRBJ2-1 | NA | TRBD2 | TRBV18
CSAPSGQNTEAFF | TGCAGTGCTCCAAGTGGACAAAACACTGAAGCTTTCTTT | TRBJ1-1 | many | NA | TRBV20-1
CSASSPAGPNEQFF | TGCAGTGCCTCGTCCCCAGCGGGCCCCAATGAGCAGTTCTTC | TRBJ2-1 | few | NA | TRBV20-1
CASSFPGQSEAFF | TGCGCCAGCAGCTTTCCGGGACAAAGTGAAGCTTTCTTT | TRBJ1-1 | many | NA | TRBV5-1
CASSTWTWNTGELFF | TGTGCCAGCAGTACCTGGACATGGAACACCGGGGAGCTGTTTTTT | TRBJ2-2 | many | NA | TRBV28
CAWSVYSSNTGELFF | TGTGCCTGGAGTGTATATAGCTCGAACACCGGGGAGCTGTTTTTT | TRBJ2-2 | many | NA | TRBV30
CASSGRDRNIYGYTF | TGTGCCAGCAGCGGCCGGGACAGAAACATCTATGGCTACACCTTC | TRBJ1-2 | few | TRBD1 | TRBV7-2
CASSPGLARDTQYF | TGTGCCAGCAGCCCGGGACTAGCAAGAGATACGCAGTATTTT | TRBJ2-3 | NA | TRBD2 | TRBV6-1
CASEGLYNEQFF | TGTGCCAGCGAAGGACTCTACAATGAGCAGTTCTTC | TRBJ2-1 | many | NA | TRBV28
CASSVSGLGFNEQFF | TGTGCCAGCAGCGTTTCGGGGCTAGGGTTCAATGAGCAGTTCTTC | TRBJ2-1 | NA | NA | TRBV9
CASSRGRSGSGNEQFF | TGTGCCAGCAGCCGGGGTCGTAGCGGTTCTGGCAATGAGCAGTTCTTC | TRBJ2-1 | few | NA | TRBV2
CASRESMDIQYF | TGCGCCAGCAGAGAGAGCATGGACATTCAGTACTTC | TRBJ2-4 | NA | NA | TRBV5-1
CASRWDKQYEQYF | TGTGCCAGCAGATGGGACAAGCAATACGAGCAGTACTTC | TRBJ2-7 | NA | NA | TRBV2
CASSLGTGGFYNEQFF | TGTGCCAGCAGTTTAGGAACGGGAGGGTTCTACAATGAGCAGTTCTTC | TRBJ2-1 | NA | TRBD2 | TRBV12-3/TRBV12-4
CASSLSPRGSDTQYF | TGTGCCAGCAGTTTATCTCCCAGGGGGAGTGATACGCAGTATTTT | TRBJ2-3 | many | TRBD1 | TRBV12-3/TRBV12-4
CSARGHGVINYEQYF | TGCAGTGCTAGAGGTCATGGGGTGATAAACTACGAGCAGTACTTC | TRBJ2-7 | NA | NA | TRBV20-1